The 8 T cell receptor beta chains reported below all come from one sample, sequenced in a study of blood T cells in healthy people across ages. A J-beta primer mix and a sample-barcoded 5' primer were used in a second PCR of about 7 to 11 cycles. MiXCR was run by TCRdb on the 5' RACE reads, yielding one entry per CDR3 protein. The sample lists roughly 1,300,000 distinct CDR3 sequences; approximately 63% were seen once. Input material: blood. Every receptor here comes from a man between 18 and 35 years old in good health.

This clonotype has a count of ten or more. The chain links TRBV28 to TRBJ1-2; D is perhaps TRBD1 (6 bases). Trimming shortened V by 5 bases and J by 8 bases, and 18 bases separated the two germline ends. The CDR3 is 14 residues long. The germline CDR1 and CDR2 sequences are MDHEN and SYDVKM. The CDR3 DNA reads as TGTGCCAGCAGTCTCCAACCCGGGACATTCGGCTACACCTTC. This encodes CASSLQPGTFGYTF.

This clonotype was found a few times. The chain links TRBV6-5 to TRBJ2-1, with TRBD2 matching 11 bases. CDR3 length: 17 residues. CDR1 is MNHEY and CDR2 is SVGAGI in the germline V gene. With 0 bases clipped from V and 3 bases from J, the junction kept 4 bases outside the gene matches. Here the CDR3 reads CASSYSNSGGVYNEQFF. In DNA form, the CDR3 reads TGTGCCAGCAGTTACTCGAATAGCGGGGGGGTCTACAATGAGCAGTTCTTC.

CDR3 in DNA: TGTGCCAGCTCACCAGTTGGGGGCCGTTCACCCCTCCACTTT. Protein sequence: CASSPVGGRSPLHF. The chain links TRBV18 to TRBJ1-6; maybe TRBD1 (6 bases). The CDR3 loop spans 14 amino acids. V was trimmed by 2 bases and J by 9 bases, leaving 11 bases between them. Germline V CDR1 and CDR2: KGHSH, LQKENI.

Only a few counts were recorded for this clonotype. The chain recombines TRBV10-3 with TRBJ2-5; 9 bases agree with TRBD1. Matching the DNA end better, TRBJ2-7 makes the J call doubtful. The germline V gene has CDR1 ENHRY and CDR2 SYGVKD. The length of the CDR3 is 15 residues. The CDR3 reads CAISVGDRAVDEQYF. CDR3 sequence (DNA): TGTGCCATCAGTGTCGGGGACAGGGCAGTCGACGAGCAGTACTTC.

The chain couples TRBV4-2 to TRBJ2-4; D remains unclear. CDR3 length equals 13 residues. V lost 2 bases and J lost 7, with 9 bases in between. The germline gives CDR1 LGHNA, CDR2 YNFKEQ. This chain's CDR3 is CASSQRIGNIQYF. Here the CDR3 DNA reads TGTGCCAGCAGCCAAAGGATAGGGAACATTCAGTACTTC.

This clonotype was detected only a few times. This rearrangement joins TRBV4-1 to TRBJ1-5, with 8 bases lining up with TRBD1. V gave up 0 bases and J gave up 7 bases; unmatched junction bases: 8. The CDR3 is made up of 16 amino acids. CDR1 is MGHRA, CDR2 YSYEKL, per germline. The CDR3 loop reads CASSQDPQGVGQPQHF. For the CDR3, the DNA is TGCGCCAGCAGCCAAGACCCACAGGGGGTAGGGCAGCCCCAGCATTTT.

Concerning this clonotype itself: The junction differs from germline at one of its ends, possibly a read error. The rearrangement uses TRBV13 and TRBJ1-6, with TRBD1 matching over 8 bases. The CDR3 totals 15 residues. Germline V gene data show CDR1 as PRHDT and CDR2 as FYEKMQ (reference sequence). In DNA, the CDR3 is TGTACCAGCAGCTTAGAATGGCCAGGGGGCTCACCCCTCCACTTT. As protein: CTSSLEWPGGSPLHF.

With respect to this clonotype: A much larger clone differs from this one at a single base, so this may be a read error. This sequence joins TRBV4-1 and TRBJ2-5, with D perhaps matching TRBD2 (5 bases). The DNA end lines up better with TRBJ2-7; the J call may be wrong. Per the germline V gene, CDR1 is MGHRA and CDR2 is YSYEKL. This CDR3 region has 13 residues. As DNA, the CDR3 is TGCGCCAGCAGCCAAGTAAGCGGACACGAGCAGTACTTC. Its protein is CASSQVSGHEQYF.